The 13 T cell receptor beta chains in this list originate from one sample, sequenced in a study of blood T cell repertoires in COVID-19. Clones were read by immunoSEQ multiplex PCR, and TCRdb kept only the in-frame ones, dropping some. The sample gives around 300,000 clones, roughly nine tenths of which show up once; 0.94% is in the top ten. Sequenced material: peripheral blood. The receptors come from a middle-aged woman who had recovered from COVID-19.

The V call is TRBV10-3, the J call TRBJ2-3, with 7 bases that match TRBD1. CDR3 size: 13 residues. Germline values: CDR1 ENHRY, CDR2 SYGVKD. V dropped 0 bases and J dropped 11; count of bases not matched to a gene: 5. In DNA form, the CDR3 reads TGTGCCATCAGTGAGTCGGGACAGAGTAAGCAGTATTTT. It is translated as CAISESGQSKQYF.

The V call is TRBV19, the J call TRBJ1-1; the D is unclear. Trimming removed 5 bases at V and 5 bases at J, with 12 bases between. The germline V gene has CDR1 LNHDA and CDR2 SQIVND (reference sequence). CDR3 length equals 13 residues. The CDR3 is CASSGTPGTEAFF. Here the CDR3 DNA reads TGTGCCAGTAGTGGTACCCCGGGAACTGAAGCTTTCTTT.

The chain combines TRBV10-3 with TRBJ1-4; TRBD1 is a possible D gene (6 bases). Germline V CDR1 and CDR2: ENHRY, SYGVKD. V lost 3 bases and J lost 7, with 15 bases in between. The length of the CDR3 is 15 residues. The CDR3 DNA reads as TGTGCCATCAGTGAAATTGGGGGCGCGGGTGAAAAACTGTTTTTT. Encoded protein: CAISEIGGAGEKLFF.

This sequence joins TRBV7-7 and TRBJ1-5; weak D call: TRBD1 (6 bases). CDR3 length equals 14 residues. The V and J ends lost 5 bases and 3 bases respectively, with 11 bases between them. In germline, CDR1 is SSHAT, CDR2 FNYEAQ (reference sequence). The CDR3, as DNA: TGTGCCAGCAGCGAGACAGGATTCAATCAGCCCCAGCATTTT. The encoded protein is CASSETGFNQPQHF.

The chain carries TRBV4-2 and TRBJ2-1; TRBD2 matches at 8 bases. The CDR3 loop spans 15 amino acids. V dropped 1 base and J dropped 8; count of bases not matched to a gene: 7. Germline loops: CDR1 LGHNA, CDR2 YNFKEQ. DNA for the CDR3: TGTGCCAGCAGCCAAGCGGGGGGGACGGGGGATGAGCAGTTCTTC. As protein: CASSQAGGTGDEQFF.

This CDR3 is CASSQGTAPYNEQFF. CDR3 nucleotide sequence: TGTGCCAGCAGCCAAGGTACTGCGCCCTACAATGAGCAGTTCTTC. The chain has TRBV14 and TRBJ2-1; D unclear. Looked up from germline, CDR1 is SGHDN and CDR2 is FVKESK. The V gene lost 1 base and the J gene lost 2 bases, with 9 bases spanning the gap. The CDR3 has 15 amino acids. Full variable domain (rest looked up from reference TRBV14 and TRBJ2-1): EAGVTQFPSHSVIEKGQTVTLRCDPISGHDNLYWYRRVMGKEIKFLLHFVKESKQDESGMPNNRFLAERTGGTYSTLKVQPAELEDSGVYFCASSQGTAPYNEQFFGPGTRLTVL.

V gene TRBV7-9 combines with J gene TRBJ2-7; 11 positions match TRBD2. Germline V gene lookup returns CDR1 SEHNR and CDR2 FQNEAQ (reference sequence). The CDR3 runs to 15 residues. The J segment lost 4 bases and the V segment lost 2 bases, leaving 4 bases of the junction unmatched. The CDR3 coding sequence is TGTGCCAGCAGCTTAATTGGGACTAGCGGTTACGAGCAGTACTTC. Translated: CASSLIGTSGYEQYF.

V gene TRBV27 combines with J gene TRBJ2-7, with D unclear. The V end lost 5 bases, the J end lost 5 bases, and 10 bases lay between the germline ends. The germline gives CDR1 MNHEY, CDR2 SMNVEV (reference sequence). There are 12 residues in the CDR3. The CDR3 region has the DNA TGTGCCAGCAGTACCGGTGGAGACGAGCAGTACTTC. As protein: CASSTGGDEQYF.

This clone turned up a few times. This chain uses TRBV24-1 with TRBJ1-1; no definite D call. The length of the CDR3 is 13 residues. Germline V CDR1 and CDR2: KGHDR, SFDVKD. V shed 2 bases and J shed 1 base, with 4 bases lying between them. In DNA, the CDR3 is TGTGCCACCAGTGATTCAGGGAACACTGAAGCTTTCTTT. Translated, it gives CATSDSGNTEAFF.

V is TRBV5-1 and J is TRBJ2-7; 8 bases fit TRBD1. The CDR3 spans 14 residues. Germline assignment: CDR1 SGHRS and CDR2 YFSETQ. Unmatched junction bases numbered 8, after V lost 4 bases and J lost 5 bases. This CDR3 is CASSVETGANEQYF. In nucleotides, the CDR3 is TGCGCCAGCAGCGTAGAGACAGGGGCGAACGAGCAGTACTTC.

The rearrangement uses TRBV6-5 and TRBJ1-1; D gene uncertain. This CDR3 contains 13 residues. Trimming stripped 6 bases from V and 2 bases from J, with 10 bases between. CDR1 MNHEY and CDR2 SVGAGI come from the germline V gene. The CDR3, as DNA: TGTGCCAGCAGCACCACAGCAAACACTGAAGCTTTCTTT. This encodes CASSTTANTEAFF.

CDR3 nucleotide sequence: TGTGCCAGCTCACCACCGACGGGGACAGGGGGCATCGGGGAGCTGTTTTTT. This encodes CASSPPTGTGGIGELFF. The chain uses TRBV18 and TRBJ2-2; 12 nucleotides line up with TRBD1. There are 17 residues in the CDR3. J lost 7 bases, V lost 0 bases, and 6 bases had no gene match. Germline CDR1 KGHSH, CDR2 LQKENI.

CDR3 amino acids: CATLLGTGTYEQYF. The DNA for the CDR3 is TGTGCCACCCTTCTCGGGACAGGCACCTACGAGCAGTACTTC. The V call is TRBV10-3, the J call TRBJ2-7, with 8 bases lining up with TRBD1. Germline-derived CDR1 and CDR2 are ENHRY and SYGVKD. This CDR3 is 14 amino acids long. After removal of 10 bases from V and 2 bases from J, the junction contained 10 bases not matched to a gene.